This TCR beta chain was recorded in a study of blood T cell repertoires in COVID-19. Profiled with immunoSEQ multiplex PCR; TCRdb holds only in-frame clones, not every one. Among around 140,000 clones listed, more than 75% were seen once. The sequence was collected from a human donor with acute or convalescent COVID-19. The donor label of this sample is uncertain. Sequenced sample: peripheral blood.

The CDR3 DNA reads as TGTGCCAGCAGTCGTAGCGGACTAAAAGAGACCCAGTACTTC. Its translation: CASSRSGLKETQYF. The J gene is TRBJ2-5, the V gene TRBV11-1, with D tentatively TRBD2 (6 bases). The V gene lost 6 bases and the J gene lost 3 bases, with 14 bases spanning the gap. CDR1 is SGHAT and CDR2 is FQDESV in the germline V gene (reference sequence). This CDR3 spans 14 amino acids.